This TCR beta chain emerged from a study of T cell clones after liver transplantation. Assay used: immunoSEQ multiplex PCR; TCRdb lists only in-frame clones, some missing. The sample has approximately 65,000 clones, about 92% seen once. The germline V and J ends were trimmed by 5 bases and 7 bases, with 11 bases remaining between them. The CDR3 is 11 amino acids. Per the germline V gene, CDR1 is GTSNPN and CDR2 is SVGIG (reference sequence). Findings of the study overall: Migration into the graft, not deletion, may explain lost graft donor-reactive T cells. In a couple of subjects, few donor cells limited the measurable donor-reactive repertoire. These preliminary findings come from unstandardized post-transplant sampling times. A larger donor-reactive than third-party decline suggested partial antigen-specific deletion.

Note on this clone: Its target is not known.

This sequence was found in a human patient who received a liver transplant. Part of the T cell pool may stem from the graft donor. The chain carries TRBV30 and TRBJ1-1; D might be TRBD1 (5 bases). The specimen was CD4+ T cells from blood, collected approximately 25 months after liver transplant. As DNA, the CDR3 is TGTGCCTGGTCCCGGGGGTTTGAAGCTTTCTTT. Amino acids: CAWSRGFEAFF. Full variable domain (remainder filled in from reference TRBV30 and TRBJ1-1): SQTIHQWPATLVQPVGSPLSLECTVEGTSNPNLYWYRQAAGRGLQLLFYSVGIGQISSEVPQNLSASRPQDRQFILSSKKLLLSDSGFYLCAWSRGFEAFFGQGTRLTVV.